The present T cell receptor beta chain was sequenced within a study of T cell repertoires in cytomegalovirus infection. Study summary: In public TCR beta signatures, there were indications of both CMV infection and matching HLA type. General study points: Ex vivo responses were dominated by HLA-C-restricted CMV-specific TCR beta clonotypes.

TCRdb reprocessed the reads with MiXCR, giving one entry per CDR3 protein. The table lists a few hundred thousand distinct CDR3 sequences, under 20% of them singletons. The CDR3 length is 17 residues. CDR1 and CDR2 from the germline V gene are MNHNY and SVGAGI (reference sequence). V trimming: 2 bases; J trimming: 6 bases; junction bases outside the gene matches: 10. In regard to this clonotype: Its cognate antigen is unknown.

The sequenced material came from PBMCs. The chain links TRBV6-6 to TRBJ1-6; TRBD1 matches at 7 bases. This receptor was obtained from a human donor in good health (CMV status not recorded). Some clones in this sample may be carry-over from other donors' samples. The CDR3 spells CASSYTVQGGSNSPLHF. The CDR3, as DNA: TGTGCCAGCAGTTACACTGTGCAAGGGGGCAGTAATTCACCCCTCCACTTT.